The clone carrying this T cell receptor (beta chain) has just a few counts. The antigen is unknown. The CDR3 sequence is 13 residues long. V lost 3 bases to trimming and J lost 5 bases, with 10 bases between them. This entry belongs to a study of T cell repertoires in cytomegalovirus infection. TCRdb redid the calling of the reads with MiXCR, one entry per CDR3 protein. The repertoire consists of roughly 150,000 distinct CDR3 sequences, with approximately 21% occurring once and the leading ten covering under 30%. This sample comprised CD8+ T cells from cultured PBMCs, obtained from culture after CMV antigen stimulation. The receptor comes from a human donor in good health (CMV status not recorded). Some clones in this sample may be carry-over from other donors' samples. The chain is built from TRBV12-3 or TRBV12-4 and TRBJ2-5; D unresolved. CDR3 nucleotide sequence: TGTGCCAGCAGTTTTGTTGGGTATGAGACCCAGTACTTC. Translation gives CASSFVGYETQYF.